The entry below describes one T cell receptor beta chain. The antigen remains unidentified. Both 60 Vbeta primers and 13 Jbeta primers went into the PCR. Profiled with immunoSEQ multiplex PCR; TCRdb holds only in-frame clones, not every one. The table lists about 250,000 clones, 80% of them singletons. These data come from a study of cytomegalovirus exposure and HLA in healthy donors. Study-level findings and limits: Accurate predictions that matched the HLA-A and HLA-B alleles of most subjects were reportedly made from TCR beta sequences.

The sequence was obtained from a girl aged 2-15 years in good health and CMV-seronegative. The sequenced material came from PBMCs.

The CDR3 protein is CAWRAGVGTEAFF. CDR3 nucleotide sequence: TGTGCCTGGAGGGCAGGGGTTGGTACTGAAGCTTTCTTT. V and J are TRBV30 and TRBJ1-1; possibly TRBD1 for D (6 bases). V lost 3 bases, J lost 5 bases, and 13 bases lay in between. The V gene's germline CDR1 is GTSNPN and CDR2 SVGIG (reference sequence). This CDR3 has 13 residues.